Listed below are T cell receptor beta chains from one sample, sequenced in a study of blood T cell repertoires in COVID-19. Some clones are missing from TCRdb's copy, which holds only in-frame ones; the method was immunoSEQ multiplex PCR. The sample consists of about 40,000 clones, about 77% of them appearing once. The sequenced sample consisted of peripheral blood. The receptors derive from a woman aged 70 to 79 with acute or convalescent COVID-19. Each CDR3 is given without its conserved first and last residue. The listing skips clone size in some rows; elsewhere it reads once, few, many or a size class.

V gene	clone size	CDR3 protein
TRBV5-8	NA	ASSLQGRSPLH
TRBV6-5	NA	ASSYVSSNYGYT
TRBV5-1	few	ASSLEGTASGNTIY
TRBV18	NA	ASSPRQGNYGYT
TRBV27	once	ASSLPNTEAF
TRBV27	NA	ASSPHHSGANVLT
TRBV20-1	NA	SASERLAGSSYEQY
TRBV19	NA	ASSPGQGSVETQY
TRBV3-1/TRBV3-2	NA	ASSHRDRDSPLH
TRBV10-3	NA	AIKRTGDYNSPLH
TRBV5-1	NA	ASSAQGMSEKLF
TRBV12-3/TRBV12-4	NA	ASSVTAYGYT
TRBV24-1	NA	ATRGGYTGELF
TRBV5-1	NA	ASSFWQGDAYEQY
TRBV13	few	ASSLARGEQY
TRBV30	NA	AWSRDRPKGYT
TRBV28	NA	ASSPGTSGSDTQY
TRBV7-9	NA	ASSLASRGGSYNEQF